These 21 T cell receptor beta chains share one sample of origin, sequenced in a study of T cells in Graves' hyperthyroidism and ophthalmopathy. There were TCR beta CDR3 regions amplified from RNA transcripts. When the TCR CDR3 underwent first-round RT-PCR, the HTBI primer set was used. TCRdb reprocessed the multiplex PCR reads via MiXCR and lists one record per CDR3 protein. The sample carries hundreds of thousands of distinct CDR3 sequences, over 15% recorded once. The sequenced sample consisted of blood. The receptors here all came from a woman aged 55-69 years with Graves' ophthalmopathy.

This clonotype was observed many times. The chain has TRBV3-1 and TRBJ2-7; 12 nucleotides agree with TRBD2. Germline CDR1 is LGHDT and CDR2 is YNNKEL (reference sequence). With 4 bases clipped from V and 3 bases from J, the junction kept 4 bases outside the gene matches. The length of the CDR3 is 15 residues. The CDR3, as DNA: TGTGCCAGCAGCCCAGGACTAGCGGGAAGCTACGAGCAGTACTTC. Residues: CASSPGLAGSYEQYF.

This clonotype has a count of ten or more. CDR3 protein: CASSGPRTGEYEQYF. The CDR3 bases are TGTGCCAGCAGCGGACCCCGGACAGGGGAATACGAGCAGTACTTC. The V and J genes are TRBV14 and TRBJ2-7; 9 bases agree with TRBD1. J lost 4 bases, V lost 5 bases, and 9 bases had no gene match. The CDR3 is made up of 15 amino acids. Germline CDR1 SGHDN, CDR2 FVKESK.

This clonotype was counted ten times or more. This chain uses TRBV2 with TRBJ2-5, with D uncertain. V was pared by 7 bases and J by 5 bases, with 20 bases between. Germline CDR1 reads SNHLY; CDR2 reads FYNNEI. The CDR3 is made up of 15 amino acids. This chain's CDR3 is CASKWDFTMGETQYF. The DNA of the CDR3 is TGTGCCAGCAAGTGGGATTTTACCATGGGGGAGACCCAGTACTTC.

This clonotype was seen a few times. This sequence joins TRBV19 and TRBJ2-5, with a weak D call TRBD1 (6 bases). Deletions cut 6 bases from V and 2 bases from J, with 16 bases between. CDR3 size: 15 residues. The germline CDR1 and CDR2 sequences are LNHDA and SQIVND (reference sequence). CDR3 bases: TGTGCCAGTAGCCTCCTTACAGGGCGGCAAGAGACCCAGTACTTC. Translation: CASSLLTGRQETQYF. Filled out from reference TRBV19 and TRBJ2-5, the complete variable domain reads DGGITQSPKYLFRKEGQNVTLSCEQNLNHDAMYWYRQDPGQGLRLIYYSQIVNDFQKGDIAEGYSVSREKKESFPLTVTSAQKNPTAFYLCASSLLTGRQETQYFGPGTRLLVL.

This clonotype was observed many times. The chain has TRBV18 and TRBJ2-7; D ambiguous. Germline V gene sequence: CDR1 KGHSH, CDR2 LQKENI. The CDR3 is 12 amino acids. V was pared by 3 bases and J by 5 bases, with 8 bases between. CDR3 sequence reads: CASSPRHDEQYF. CDR3 coding DNA: TGTGCCAGCTCACCCCGGCACGACGAGCAGTACTTC.

This clonotype was counted many times. The genes are TRBV7-2 and TRBJ2-1; unclear D gene. Germline CDR1 is SGHTA and CDR2 is FQGNSA. The V end was cut by 2 bases, the J end by 4 bases, with 18 bases between. The CDR3 runs 17 residues. The CDR3 spells CASSLSLGNFLYNEQFF. CDR3 sequence (DNA): TGTGCCAGCAGCTTATCGCTAGGGAATTTCCTTTACAATGAGCAGTTCTTC. The full variable domain, completed using reference TRBV7-2 and TRBJ2-1, is GAGVSQSPSNKVTEKGKDVELRCDPISGHTALYWYRQSLGQGLEFLIYFQGNSAPDKSGLPSDRFSAERTGGSVSTLTIQRTQQEDSAVYLCASSLSLGNFLYNEQFFGPGTRLTVL.

This clonotype was seen more than once but under ten times. The chain combines TRBV24-1 with TRBJ2-1, with TRBD2 identical over 8 bases. The J segment lost 8 bases and the V segment lost 2 bases, leaving 13 bases of the junction unmatched. Germline CDR1 reads KGHDR; CDR2 reads SFDVKD. This CDR3 comprises 17 residues. The CDR3 is CATSDSGGGPKGDEQFF. The CDR3 nucleotides are TGTGCCACCAGTGATTCGGGGGGGGGACCCAAGGGGGATGAGCAGTTCTTC.

The chain uses TRBV27 and TRBJ2-7; 11 nucleotides line up with TRBD2. In germline, CDR1 is MNHEY, CDR2 SMNVEV (reference sequence). The CDR3 totals 14 residues. V lost 5 bases to trimming and J lost 9 bases; unmatched junction nucleotides: 9. CDR3 sequence: CASSPLGSGRVQYF. CDR3 nucleotides: TGTGCCAGCAGTCCCCTGGGTAGCGGGAGGGTGCAGTACTTC.

This clonotype was observed at least ten times. The genes are TRBV6-1 and TRBJ1-2; D call uncertain. The CDR3 consists of 13 residues. Germline V gene lookup returns CDR1 MNHNS and CDR2 SASEGT. With 3 bases removed from V and 6 bases from J, the gap between germline ends came to 11 bases. CDR3 sequence reads: CASSETPNNGYTF. The CDR3 coding sequence is TGTGCCAGCAGTGAGACCCCCAATAATGGCTACACCTTC.

The table lists this clonotype with a few counts. The chain links TRBV27 to TRBJ2-1; 9 bases fit TRBD2. CDR1 and CDR2 (germline): MNHEY, SMNVEV (reference sequence). V lost 6 bases, J lost 2 bases, and 8 bases stayed unmatched. The CDR3 contains 16 residues. The CDR3 nucleotides read TGTGCCAGCAGATGGAAAGCGGGAGGCACCTACAATGAGCAGTTCTTC. Its protein is CASRWKAGGTYNEQFF.

This clonotype was picked up many times. J is TRBJ2-5 and V is TRBV12-3 or TRBV12-4, with 12 positions matching TRBD1. The V segment lost 6 bases and the J segment 5 bases; nucleotides outside the gene matches: 13. The CDR3 has 17 amino acids. The CDR3 is CASSPGTGGALRETQYF. As DNA, the CDR3 is TGTGCCAGCAGCCCCGGGACAGGGGGCGCCTTACGCGAGACCCAGTACTTC.

As regards this clonotype: One end of the junction is discordant with germline, which a read error may explain. The genes are TRBV6-1 and TRBJ1-1; D remains unclear. This CDR3 spans 12 amino acids. The germline gives CDR1 MNHNS, CDR2 SASEGT. CDR3 sequence: CASSRFDTEASF. In DNA, the CDR3 is TGTGCCAGCAGTCGGTTTGACACTGAAGCTTCCTTT.

This clonotype has a handful of counts. This chain links TRBV7-9 with TRBJ2-3; the match to TRBD2 covers 13 bases. Trimming at V came to 4 bases and at J to 2 bases, leaving 3 bases not matched to a gene. The CDR3 extends over 16 amino acids. Germline V gives CDR1 SEHNR, CDR2 FQNEAQ (reference sequence). The CDR3 sequence: CASSSGLAGYTDTQYF. In DNA, the CDR3 is TGTGCCAGCAGCTCGGGACTAGCGGGGTACACAGATACGCAGTATTTT.

This clonotype was seen at least ten times. The chain links TRBV11-2 to TRBJ2-7; 11 nucleotides match TRBD2. Losses at the gene ends were 3 bases for V and 3 bases for J; bases not matched to a gene: 1. The CDR3 runs 14 residues. The V gene's germline CDR1 is SGHAT and CDR2 FQNNGV. The CDR3 region is CASSFGTSGYEQYF. The DNA for the CDR3 is TGTGCCAGCAGCTTCGGGACTAGCGGCTACGAGCAGTACTTC.

About this clonotype: A clone one base away is much larger, so this may be a read error. The chain employs TRBV6-5 and TRBJ2-2, with 8 bases that match TRBD2. J gave up 7 bases and V 0 bases, and 10 bases lay outside the gene matches. This CDR3 comprises 17 residues. Germline CDR1 and CDR2: MNHEY and SVGAGI. CDR3 loop: CASSYSTSGRRVGELFF. The DNA for the CDR3 is TGTGCCAGCAGTTACTCGACCAGCGGGAGACGGGTCGGGGAGCTGTTTTTT.

CDR3 bases: TGTGCCAGCAGCTTCGACAGGTGGGACACCGGGGAGCTGTTTTTT. It is translated as CASSFDRWDTGELFF. The chain employs TRBV9 and TRBJ2-2; weak D call: TRBD1 (6 bases). Germline lookup yields CDR1 SGDLS and CDR2 YYNGEE. V was cut by 4 bases and J by 3 bases, with 13 bases left in between. The CDR3 extends over 15 amino acids.

This clonotype was detected many times. The gene calls are TRBV28 and TRBJ2-2; no firm D call. The V and J ends lost 6 bases and 6 bases respectively, with 5 bases between them. CDR1 MDHEN and CDR2 SYDVKM come from the germline V gene. This CDR3 comprises 11 residues. In DNA form, the CDR3 reads TGTGCCAGCAGGGACCCCGGGGAGCTGTTTTTT. It codes for CASRDPGELFF.

This clonotype came up many times. The rearrangement uses TRBV11-2 and TRBJ2-5; 11 nucleotides align to TRBD2. The length of the CDR3 is 17 residues. Unmatched junction bases numbered 12, after V lost 5 bases and J lost 4 bases. Germline V gene data show CDR1 as SGHAT and CDR2 as FQNNGV. Here the CDR3 reads CASSPASLAGGSETQYF. CDR3 coding DNA: TGTGCCAGCAGCCCAGCTAGCCTAGCGGGGGGATCAGAGACCCAGTACTTC. The full variable domain, completed using reference TRBV11-2 and TRBJ2-5, is EAGVAQSPRYKIIEKRQSVAFWCNPISGHATLYWYQQILGQGPKLLIQFQNNGVVDDSQLPKDRFSAERLKGVDSTLKIQPAKLEDSAVYLCASSPASLAGGSETQYFGPGTRLLVL.

This clonotype occurred many times. The chain recombines TRBV29-1 with TRBJ1-5, with unresolved D. The CDR3 contains 16 residues. Trimming removed 1 base at V and 3 bases at J, with 16 bases between. The germline gives CDR1 SQVTM, CDR2 ANQGSEA. This CDR3 reads CSVEAPRRVPNQPQHF. The CDR3 DNA is TGCAGCGTTGAAGCCCCCCGGCGAGTCCCCAATCAGCCCCAGCATTTT.

This clonotype was picked up a small number of times. The chain links TRBV19 to TRBJ1-2, with TRBD1 matching over 7 bases. The germline gives CDR1 LNHDA, CDR2 SQIVND (reference sequence). This CDR3 contains 15 residues. V gave up 5 bases and J gave up 1 base; unmatched junction bases: 7. Here the CDR3 reads CASSFGTVLNYGYTF. DNA of the CDR3: TGTGCCAGTAGTTTTGGGACAGTGCTTAACTATGGCTACACCTTC.

The J gene is TRBJ2-6, the V gene TRBV29-1; D is ambiguous. This CDR3 has 15 amino acids. The V gene's germline CDR1 is SQVTM and CDR2 ANQGSEA. V lost 4 bases and J 3 bases, leaving 13 bases between the germline ends. The CDR3: CSVAQDDFGANVLTF. In nucleotides, the CDR3 is TGCAGCGTTGCTCAAGATGACTTTGGGGCCAACGTCCTGACTTTC.